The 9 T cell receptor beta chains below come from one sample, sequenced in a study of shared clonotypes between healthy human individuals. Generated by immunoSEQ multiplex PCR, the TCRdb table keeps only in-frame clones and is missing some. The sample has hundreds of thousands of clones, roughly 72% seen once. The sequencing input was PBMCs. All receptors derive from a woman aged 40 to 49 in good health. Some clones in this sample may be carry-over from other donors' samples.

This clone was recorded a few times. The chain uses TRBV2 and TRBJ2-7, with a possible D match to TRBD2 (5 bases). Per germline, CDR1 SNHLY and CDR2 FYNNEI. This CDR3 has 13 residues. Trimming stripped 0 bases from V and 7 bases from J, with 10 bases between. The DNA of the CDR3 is TGTGCCAGCAGTGAAGCGCGGGCCGGGGAGCAGTACTTC. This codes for CASSEARAGEQYF.

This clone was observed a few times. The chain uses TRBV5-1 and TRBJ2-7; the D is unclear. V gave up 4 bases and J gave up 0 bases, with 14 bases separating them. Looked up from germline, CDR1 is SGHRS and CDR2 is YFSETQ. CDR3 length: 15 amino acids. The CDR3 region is CASSPDAWGSYEQYF. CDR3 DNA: TGCGCCAGCAGCCCTGACGCCTGGGGCTCCTACGAGCAGTACTTC.

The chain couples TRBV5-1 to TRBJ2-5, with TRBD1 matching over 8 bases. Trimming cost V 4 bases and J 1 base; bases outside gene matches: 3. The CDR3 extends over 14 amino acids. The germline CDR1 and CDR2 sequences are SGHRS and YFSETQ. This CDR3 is CASSPQGAQETQYF. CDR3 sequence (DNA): TGCGCCAGCAGCCCGCAGGGGGCCCAAGAGACCCAGTACTTC.

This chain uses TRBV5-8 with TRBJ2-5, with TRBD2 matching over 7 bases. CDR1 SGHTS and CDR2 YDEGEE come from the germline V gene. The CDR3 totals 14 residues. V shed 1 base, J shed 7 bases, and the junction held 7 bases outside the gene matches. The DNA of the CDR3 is TGTGCCAGCAGCTTGAGACGGCGCGGGGGGACCCAGTACTTC. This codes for CASSLRRRGGTQYF.

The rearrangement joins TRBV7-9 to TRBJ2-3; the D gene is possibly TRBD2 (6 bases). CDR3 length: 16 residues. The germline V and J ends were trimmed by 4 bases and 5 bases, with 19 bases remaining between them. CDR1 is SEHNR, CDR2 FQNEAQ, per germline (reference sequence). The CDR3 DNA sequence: TGTGCCAGCAGCTACAGACGCAACCTGGGAGGAGATACGCAGTATTTT. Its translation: CASSYRRNLGGDTQYF.

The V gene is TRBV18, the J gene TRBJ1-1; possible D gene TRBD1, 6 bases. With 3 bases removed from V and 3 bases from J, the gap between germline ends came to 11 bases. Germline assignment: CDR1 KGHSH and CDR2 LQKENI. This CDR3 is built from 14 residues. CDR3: CASSPTGGDTEAFF. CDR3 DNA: TGTGCCAGCTCACCGACAGGAGGGGACACTGAAGCTTTCTTT.

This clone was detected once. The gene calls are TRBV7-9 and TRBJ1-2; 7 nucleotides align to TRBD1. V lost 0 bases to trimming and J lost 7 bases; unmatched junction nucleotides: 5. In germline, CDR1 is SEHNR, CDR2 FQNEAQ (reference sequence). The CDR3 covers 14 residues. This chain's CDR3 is CASSLAGTDGGYTF. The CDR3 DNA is TGTGCCAGCAGCTTAGCCGGGACAGATGGTGGCTACACCTTC.

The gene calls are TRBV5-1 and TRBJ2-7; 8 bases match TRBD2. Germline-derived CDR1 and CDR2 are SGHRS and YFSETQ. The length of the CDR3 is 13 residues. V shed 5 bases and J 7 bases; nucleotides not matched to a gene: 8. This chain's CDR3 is CASSTGGPREQYF. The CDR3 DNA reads TGCGCCAGCAGTACGGGAGGGCCGAGGGAGCAGTACTTC.

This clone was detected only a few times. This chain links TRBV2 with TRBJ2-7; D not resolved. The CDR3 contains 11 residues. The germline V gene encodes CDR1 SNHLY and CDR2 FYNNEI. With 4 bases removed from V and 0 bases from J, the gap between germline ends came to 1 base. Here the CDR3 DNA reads TGTGCCAGCAGTGGCTCCTACGAGCAGTACTTC. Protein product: CASSGSYEQYF. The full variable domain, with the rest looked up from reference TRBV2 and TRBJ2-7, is EPEVTQTPSHQVTQMGQEVILRCVPISNHLYFYWYRQILGQKVEFLVSFYNNEISEKSEIFDDQFSVERPDGSNFTLKIRSTKLEDSAMYFCASSGSYEQYFGPGTRLTVT.